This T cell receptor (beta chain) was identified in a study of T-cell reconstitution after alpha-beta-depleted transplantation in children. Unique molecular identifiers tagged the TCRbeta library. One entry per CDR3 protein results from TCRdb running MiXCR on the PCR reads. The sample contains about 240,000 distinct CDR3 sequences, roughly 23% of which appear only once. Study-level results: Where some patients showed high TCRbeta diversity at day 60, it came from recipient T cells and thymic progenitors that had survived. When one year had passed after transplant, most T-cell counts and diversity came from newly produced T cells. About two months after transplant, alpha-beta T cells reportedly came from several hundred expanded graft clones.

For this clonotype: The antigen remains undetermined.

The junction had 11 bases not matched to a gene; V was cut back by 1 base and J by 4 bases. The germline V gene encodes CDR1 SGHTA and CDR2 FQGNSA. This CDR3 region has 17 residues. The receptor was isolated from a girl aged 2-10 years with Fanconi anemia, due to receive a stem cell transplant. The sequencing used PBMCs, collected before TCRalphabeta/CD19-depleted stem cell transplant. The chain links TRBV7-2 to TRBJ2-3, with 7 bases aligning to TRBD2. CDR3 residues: CASSLGPSGLNADTQYF. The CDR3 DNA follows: TGTGCCAGCAGCTTAGGACCTAGCGGCCTTAACGCAGATACGCAGTATTTT.